The 5 T cell receptor beta chains presented below share a single source sample, sequenced in a study of low-dose radiotherapy and immunotherapy resistance in tumors. Regarding time point: after trial treatment. Sample treatment: LDRT plus nivolumab, ipilimumab, low-dose cyclophosphamide and aspirin (RACIN trial). Alpha- and beta-chain coverage of first-strand cDNA came from TRAV- and TRBV-specific primers. TCR amplification involved 20 PCR cycles with a constant-region primer and V-primer adapter. A single record per CDR3 protein comes from TCRdb applying MiXCR to the reads. The sample carries roughly 90,000 distinct CDR3 sequences, 20% to 25% recorded once. Specimen: PBMCs, collected after low-dose radiotherapy plus immunotherapy. The receptor source for this set is a female donor with ovarian cancer.

The CDR3, as DNA: TGTGCCAGCAGCTTAGGGGTGGGTGCAGGGGGAGGATTCCGGAACACTGAAGCTTTCTTT. Translating gives CASSLGVGAGGGFRNTEAFF. The V and J genes are TRBV7-2 and TRBJ1-1, with 7 bases that match TRBD1. Looked up from germline, CDR1 is SGHTA and CDR2 is FQGNSA. Germline trimming cut 1 base from V and 1 base from J; bases unmatched to any gene: 18. This CDR3 contains 20 residues. Combining the CDR3 with reference TRBV7-2 and TRBJ1-1 gives the whole variable domain GAGVSQSPSNKVTEKGKDVELRCDPISGHTALYWYRQSLGQGLEFLIYFQGNSAPDKSGLPSDRFSAERTGGSVSTLTIQRTQQEDSAVYLCASSLGVGAGGGFRNTEAFFGQGTRLTVV.

This clonotype has a count of ten or more. The chain combines TRBV24-1 with TRBJ2-2; 9 nucleotides match TRBD1. The length of the CDR3 is 20 residues. Germline V gene sequence: CDR1 KGHDR, CDR2 SFDVKD. Trimming took 3 bases from V and 0 from J; bases not matched to a gene: 13. DNA for the CDR3: TGTGCCACCAGTGATACCTATGGACAGGGGTTAATCCCGAACACCGGGGAGCTGTTTTTT. It codes for CATSDTYGQGLIPNTGELFF.

This clonotype was counted many times. The chain joins TRBV9 to TRBJ2-1; D is possibly TRBD2 (5 bases). CDR3 length equals 16 residues. The V gene lost 0 bases and the J gene lost 4 bases, with 14 bases spanning the gap. Germline V lookup: CDR1 SGDLS, CDR2 YYNGEE. The CDR3 region is CASSVGPGISYNEQFF. As DNA, the CDR3 is TGTGCCAGCAGCGTAGGCCCCGGGATTAGTTACAATGAGCAGTTCTTC.

Many counts were recorded for this clonotype. This chain links TRBV4-1 with TRBJ2-3; maybe TRBD1 (6 bases). V lost 0 bases, J lost 2 bases, and 9 bases lay in between. CDR1 MGHRA and CDR2 YSYEKL come from the germline V gene. The CDR3 covers 15 residues. The CDR3 region has the DNA TGCGCCAGCAGCCAAGAAGGACAGTTCACAGATACGCAGTATTTT. Translated: CASSQEGQFTDTQYF.

This clonotype was recorded only once. This rearrangement joins TRBV2 to TRBJ1-3, with D maybe TRBD1 (5 bases). CDR3 length equals 15 residues. The V and J ends lost 7 bases and 7 bases respectively, with 20 bases between them. Germline CDR1 SNHLY, CDR2 FYNNEI. The CDR3, as DNA: TGTGCCAGCATTCCGACCGGGGGGGGTAGGAACACCATATATTTT. Translating it yields CASIPTGGGRNTIYF.